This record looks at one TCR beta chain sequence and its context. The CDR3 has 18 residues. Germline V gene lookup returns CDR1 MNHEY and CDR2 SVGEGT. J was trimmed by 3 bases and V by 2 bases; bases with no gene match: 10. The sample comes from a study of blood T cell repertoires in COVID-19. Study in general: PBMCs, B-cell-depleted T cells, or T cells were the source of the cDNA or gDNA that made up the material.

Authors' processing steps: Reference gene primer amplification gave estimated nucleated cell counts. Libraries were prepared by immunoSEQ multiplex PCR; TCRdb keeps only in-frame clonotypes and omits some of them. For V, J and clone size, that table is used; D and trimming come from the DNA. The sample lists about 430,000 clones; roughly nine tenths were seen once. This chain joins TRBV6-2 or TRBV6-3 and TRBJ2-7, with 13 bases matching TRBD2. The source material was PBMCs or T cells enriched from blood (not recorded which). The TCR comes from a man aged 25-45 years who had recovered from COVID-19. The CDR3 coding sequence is TGTGCCAGCAGTTACCAAACTAGCGGGAGGGCCTTTGACTACGAGCAGTACTTC. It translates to CASSYQTSGRAFDYEQYF.